Listed below are T cell receptor beta chains from one sample, sequenced in a study of blood T cells in healthy people across ages. TCRdb ran MiXCR on the 5' RACE reads and lists one entry per CDR3 protein. The sample shows roughly 2 million distinct CDR3 sequences, roughly 52% of them seen only once. Sample: blood. Every receptor here comes from a woman aged 40 to 49 in good health. Both conserved end residues are part of each CDR3. Fields, in order: V gene, J gene, CDR3 protein.

TRBV10-3	TRBJ1-5	CAISATGINNQPQHF
TRBV12-3/TRBV12-4	TRBJ2-7	CASSVAGISYEQYF
TRBV20-1	TRBJ2-3	CSASPISGGADTQYF
TRBV14	TRBJ1-1	CASSPMTAFGPEAFF
TRBV20-1	TRBJ1-1	CSARHGQGNTEAFF
TRBV6-2/TRBV6-3	TRBJ2-4	CASSSPGTAFVGIQYF
TRBV20-1	TRBJ2-1	CSAQSGTTLMKQFF
TRBV7-6	TRBJ2-3	CASSLGSRGPVADTQYF
TRBV27	TRBJ2-7	CASSLSRPLHYEQYF
TRBV4-1	TRBJ2-7	CASSLSFGGAYEQYF
TRBV20-1	TRBJ2-5	CSARPPGRGLETQYF
TRBV29-1	TRBJ2-3	CSVVTSGGAGDMQYF
TRBV5-1	TRBJ2-7	CASRTGTGTYEQYF
TRBV10-3	TRBJ2-1	CATRQGREFF
TRBV12-3/TRBV12-4	TRBJ1-2	CASSLEGGRRYGYTF
TRBV29-1	TRBJ2-1	CSARGQGAGNEQFF
TRBV2	TRBJ1-5	CASSARGVNNQPQHF
TRBV4-3	TRBJ1-1	CASSQWSTEAFF
TRBV20-1	TRBJ2-1	CSATRTANEQFF
TRBV12-3/TRBV12-4	TRBJ2-4	CASSFWDSKIQYF
TRBV6-1	TRBJ2-1	CASRRLAGDTSYNEQFF
TRBV5-1	TRBJ2-1	CASSSGDRYNEQFF
TRBV7-6	TRBJ2-3	CASSLFGQSTDTQYF
TRBV20-1	-	CSARDFQGRGSEQYF
TRBV29-1	-	CSVGVPGAEQYF
TRBV7-2	TRBJ2-1	CASSLQGGVYNEQFF
TRBV24-1	TRBJ2-1	CATSDFGGGSNEQFF
TRBV20-1	TRBJ2-5	CSARDLAGKGRETQYF